These T cell receptor beta chains were read from a single sample in a study of blood T cells in healthy people across ages. TCRdb fed the 5' RACE reads into MiXCR, producing one record per CDR3 protein. The sample contains some 730,000 distinct CDR3 sequences, 22% of which appear only once. Sequenced material: blood. The receptors were sampled from a man in his 70s in good health. CDR3s include the opening cysteine and the closing phenylalanine or tryptophan. A D gene is named only where the DNA matches it firmly. Rows give clone size only sometimes, using once, few, many, or a class for an expanded clone.

15 TRBJ2-3 TRBV3-1 - few CASSLLPGGPDTQYF TGTGCCAGCAGCCTTCTCCCGGGTGGGCCAGATACGCAGTATTTT
13 TRBJ1-2 TRBV29-1 TRBD1 - CSVGQGGRYGYTF TGCAGCGTTGGACAGGGAGGACGATATGGCTACACCTTC
13 TRBJ2-5 TRBV28 - few CASSLDSGGTQYF TGTGCCAGCAGCTTGGACAGCGGAGGGACCCAGTACTTC
15 TRBJ2-4 TRBV14 TRBD1 - CASSHPGGGGNIQYF TGTGCCAGCAGCCATCCAGGGGGCGGTGGGAACATTCAGTACTTC
14 TRBJ2-3 TRBV6-4 TRBD2 many CASRPSGGTDTQYF TGTGCCAGCAGGCCTAGCGGGGGGACAGATACGCAGTATTTT
12 TRBJ1-2 TRBV4-1 - - CASSQVGTGYTF TGCGCCAGCAGCCAAGTAGGGACTGGCTACACCTTC
13 TRBJ2-7 TRBV12-3/TRBV12-4 - - CASSLAGTIEQYF TGTGCCAGCAGTTTAGCCGGGACAATCGAGCAGTACTTC
14 TRBJ2-1 TRBV20-1 - - CSASKGQGRNEQFF TGCAGTGCGAGCAAGGGGCAGGGACGTAATGAGCAGTTCTTC
16 TRBJ1-2 TRBV12-3/TRBV12-4 - - CASSLETTEYGYGYTF TGTGCCAGCAGTTTAGAAACGACAGAGTACGGCTATGGCTACACCTTC
15 TRBJ1-5 TRBV12-3/TRBV12-4 - - CASSFQADSNQPQHF TGTGCCAGCAGTTTCCAGGCCGATAGCAATCAGCCCCAGCATTTT
13 TRBJ1-2 TRBV5-5 TRBD1 - CAGSLQGAYGYTF TGTGCCGGCAGCCTACAGGGGGCGTATGGCTACACCTTC
15 TRBJ2-7 TRBV20-1 TRBD2 - CSARGSGGPGYEQYF TGCAGTGCTAGAGGGTCGGGGGGGCCCGGCTACGAGCAGTACTTC
14 TRBJ2-3 TRBV6-5 - - CASSYQRGTDTQYF TGTGCCAGCAGTTATCAGCGGGGCACAGATACGCAGTATTTT
14 TRBJ1-1 TRBV20-1 - many CSAREGVLFTEAFF TGCAGTGCTAGAGAAGGGGTTCTATTCACTGAAGCTTTCTTT
13 TRBJ2-3 TRBV14 - - CASSQDSTNTQYF TGTGCCAGCAGCCAAGATAGTACGAATACGCAGTATTTT
14 TRBJ1-1 TRBV20-1 - few CNPFQGGVETEAFF TGCAACCCCTTTCAGGGAGGAGTGGAGACTGAAGCTTTCTTT
15 TRBJ1-3 TRBV4-1 - many CASSLGPSSGNTIYF TGTGCCAGCAGCTTAGGTCCAAGCTCTGGAAACACCATATATTTT
17 TRBJ1-2 TRBV12-3/TRBV12-4 TRBD1 few CASSPRDRGEDDYGYTF TGTGCCAGCAGTCCGAGGGACAGGGGTGAGGATGACTATGGCTACACCTTC
16 TRBJ2-2 TRBV12-3/TRBV12-4 TRBD2 - CASSLPGGPRTGELFF TGTGCCAGCAGTTTACCGGGAGGGCCGCGCACCGGGGAGCTGTTTTTT
17 TRBJ2-3 TRBV6-5 TRBD2 few CASSYQLAGVSTDTQYF TGTGCCAGCAGTTACCAGTTAGCGGGAGTGAGCACAGATACGCAGTATTTT
14 TRBJ1-2 TRBV6-2/TRBV6-3 - few CASIPGGLNYGYTF TGTGCCAGCATCCCCGGCGGACTGAACTATGGCTACACCTTC
15 TRBJ2-5 TRBV24-1 - - CATSDLTGFQETQYF TGTGCCACCAGTGATTTGACAGGATTCCAAGAGACCCAGTACTTC
18 TRBJ2-1 TRBV4-3 TRBD2 few CASSLSSSGRTSYNEQFF TGCGCCAGCAGCCTCAGTAGTAGCGGGAGAACCTCCTACAATGAGCAGTTCTTC
14 TRBJ1-2 TRBV20-1 TRBD1 few CSADFWTGEWGYTF TGCAGTGCGGACTTTTGGACAGGGGAGTGGGGCTACACCTTC
14 TRBJ2-5 TRBV4-3 - - CASSQGVLEETQYF TGCGCCAGCAGCCAAGGGGTCCTAGAAGAGACCCAGTACTTC
16 TRBJ2-3 TRBV29-1 - few CSVIPGTAQGTDTQYF TGCAGCGTTATACCCGGGACCGCCCAAGGGACAGATACGCAGTATTTT
14 TRBJ2-2 TRBV18 - - CASSMDANTGELFF TGTGCCAGCTCTATGGACGCGAACACCGGGGAGCTGTTTTTT
14 TRBJ1-2 TRBV6-5 - - CASSAAPERAGYTF TGTGCCAGCAGTGCAGCCCCGGAACGGGCTGGCTACACCTTC
14 TRBJ1-1 TRBV2 TRBD1 - CASSERQGRTEAFF TGTGCCAGCAGTGAACGACAGGGGCGGACTGAAGCTTTCTTT
12 TRBJ1-3 TRBV29-1 - - CSAGDPGNTRYF TGCAGCGCAGGGGACCCTGGAAACACAAGATATTTT
14 TRBJ1-2 TRBV12-3/TRBV12-4 - few CASRPGRLNYGYTF TGTGCCAGCAGACCCGGCCGCTTGAACTATGGCTACACCTTC
11 TRBJ2-1 TRBV12-3/TRBV12-4 - many CASSFLDEQFF TGTGCCAGCAGTTTTTTAGATGAGCAGTTCTTC
17 TRBJ2-3 TRBV4-1 TRBD2 few CASSQSFRAGATDTQYF TGCGCCAGCAGCCAAAGTTTTCGAGCGGGAGCGACAGATACGCAGTATTTT
15 TRBJ2-4 TRBV4-1 - - CASSPILVAKNIQYF TGCGCCAGCAGCCCGATACTAGTAGCCAAAAACATTCAGTACTTC
15 TRBJ1-5 TRBV12-3/TRBV12-4 TRBD1 - CASSLEGASNQPQHF TGTGCCAGCAGTTTAGAGGGGGCTAGCAATCAGCCCCAGCATTTT
17 TRBJ2-3 TRBV4-3 - many CASSQERASDGADTQYF TGCGCCAGCAGCCAAGAGAGAGCGTCGGACGGAGCAGATACGCAGTATTTT
13 TRBJ2-5 TRBV30 - - CAWSVRLQETQYF TGTGCCTGGAGTGTGAGGCTCCAAGAGACCCAGTACTTC
12 TRBJ2-4 TRBV5-8 - few CASSAPGRVQYF TGTGCCAGCAGCGCACCGGGACGGGTTCAGTACTTC
15 TRBJ2-5 TRBV20-1 TRBD2 few CSALPARGGQETQYF TGCAGTGCCCTCCCTGCGCGGGGGGGACAAGAGACCCAGTACTTC
14 TRBJ2-7 TRBV5-1 - few CASSPGTVAYEQYF TGCGCCAGCAGCCCCGGGACGGTAGCCTACGAGCAGTACTTC
15 TRBJ1-5 TRBV9 - few CASTDCQRRNQPQHF TGTGCCAGCACGGATTGTCAACGACGCAATCAGCCCCAGCATTTT
15 TRBJ1-5 TRBV20-1 TRBD1 - CSASATTGGNQPQHF TGCAGTGCTAGTGCAACTACAGGGGGAAATCAGCCCCAGCATTTT
15 TRBJ2-2 TRBV5-1 - few CASSLKGPGTGELFF TGCGCCAGCAGCTTGAAGGGACCGGGGACCGGGGAGCTGTTTTTT
14 TRBJ1-1 TRBV12-3/TRBV12-4 - - CASTLGWISTEAFF TGTGCCAGCACCCTGGGGTGGATCAGCACTGAAGCTTTCTTT
15 TRBJ1-1 TRBV4-3 - many CASSQGHGTQAEAFF TGCGCCAGCAGCCAAGGCCACGGGACGCAGGCCGAAGCTTTCTTT
14 TRBJ2-7 TRBV19 - - CASSIVIGEWEQYF TGTGCCAGTAGTATCGTAATCGGTGAGTGGGAGCAGTACTTC
16 TRBJ2-1 TRBV4-1 TRBD2 few CASSQETSSGVYEQFF TGCGCCAGCAGCCAAGAGACTAGCTCGGGGGTCTATGAGCAGTTCTTC